This paragraph covers one TCR beta chain sequence. Its matching antigen is unknown. The sample comes from a study of coeliac disease. Study-level background: The study queried TRBV7-2 bias without high-resolution HLA data. Notes on the study in general: Lamina propria and intraepithelial cell fractions may contain each other's cells. Most TRB amino acid sequences occurred in only one sample. Unbiased detection of gliadin-specific T cells was judged not feasible with this approach.

The method was immunoSEQ multiplex PCR; TCRdb's version includes in-frame clones alone and lacks a portion of them. The sample has about 6,500 clones, 62% seen once. Trimming took off 4 bases at V and 7 bases at J, with 20 bases between the two ends. CDR3 length: 16 amino acids. The V gene's germline CDR1 is LNHNV and CDR2 YYDKDF (reference sequence). The sample taken for sequencing was lymphocytes from the gut lamina propria. The sequence was collected from a man aged 55 to 70 with celiac disease on a gluten-free diet. This chain links TRBV15 with TRBJ2-1; TRBD1 is a possible D gene (6 bases). The CDR3 spells CATSKAGTQRRNEQFF. CDR3 bases: TGTGCCACCAGCAAGGCCGGGACACAAAGGAGGAATGAGCAGTTCTTC.